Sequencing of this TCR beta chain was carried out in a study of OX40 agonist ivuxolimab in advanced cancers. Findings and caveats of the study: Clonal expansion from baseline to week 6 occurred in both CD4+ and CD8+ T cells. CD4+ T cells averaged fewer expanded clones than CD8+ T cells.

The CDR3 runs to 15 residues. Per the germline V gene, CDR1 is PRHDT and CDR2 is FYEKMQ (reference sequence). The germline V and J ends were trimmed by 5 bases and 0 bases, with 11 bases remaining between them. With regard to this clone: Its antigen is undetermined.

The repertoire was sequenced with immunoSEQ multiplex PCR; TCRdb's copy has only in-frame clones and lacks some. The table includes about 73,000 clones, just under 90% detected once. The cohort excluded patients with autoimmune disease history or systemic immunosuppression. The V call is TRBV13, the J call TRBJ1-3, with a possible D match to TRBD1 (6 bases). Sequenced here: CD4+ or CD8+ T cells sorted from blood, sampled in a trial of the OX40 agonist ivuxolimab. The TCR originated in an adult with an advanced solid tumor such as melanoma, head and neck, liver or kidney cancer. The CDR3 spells CASSPGQYSGNTIYF. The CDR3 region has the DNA TGTGCCAGCAGCCCCGGACAGTACTCTGGAAACACCATATATTTT.